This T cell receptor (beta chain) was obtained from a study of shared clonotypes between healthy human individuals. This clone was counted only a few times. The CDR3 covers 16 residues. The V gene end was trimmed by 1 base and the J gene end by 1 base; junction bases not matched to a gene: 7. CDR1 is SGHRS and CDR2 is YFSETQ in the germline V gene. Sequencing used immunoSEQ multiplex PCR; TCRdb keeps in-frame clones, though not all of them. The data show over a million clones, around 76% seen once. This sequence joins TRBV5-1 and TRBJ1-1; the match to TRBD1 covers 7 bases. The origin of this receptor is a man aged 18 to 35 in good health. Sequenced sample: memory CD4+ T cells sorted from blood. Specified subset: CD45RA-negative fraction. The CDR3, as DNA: TGCGCCAGCAGCTTGCAGGGCGGACAGGCGAACACTGAAGCTTTCTTT. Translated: CASSLQGGQANTEAFF.